The 29 T cell receptor beta chains listed next were all sequenced from one sample in a study of control samples from healthy donors and cancer patients. The repertoire was sequenced with immunoSEQ multiplex PCR; TCRdb's copy has only in-frame clones and lacks some. The repertoire holds 88,000 or so clones, with about 93% as singletons. The specimen was blood. Receptor source: a woman younger than 30 in good health.

The genes are TRBV28 and TRBJ1-2; weak D call: TRBD1 (5 bases). Germline CDR1 reads MDHEN; CDR2 reads SYDVKM. The CDR3 totals 14 residues. Between the trimmed V and J ends, which lost 7 bases and 0 bases, there was a span of 12 bases. The CDR3, as DNA: TGTGCCAGCATTTCCCTGACAGCTAACTATGGCTACACCTTC. Residues: CASISLTANYGYTF.

The DNA for the CDR3 is TGTGCCAGCAGCCAAGACGCCTGGCGGGGGGCCGAGCAGTACTTC. As protein: CASSQDAWRGAEQYF. This chain links TRBV14 with TRBJ2-7, with TRBD2 identical over 8 bases. The V gene end was trimmed by 0 bases and the J gene end by 6 bases; junction bases not matched to a gene: 7. CDR3 length equals 15 residues. CDR1 is SGHDN and CDR2 is FVKESK in the germline V gene. Using reference TRBV14 and TRBJ2-7 for the parts outside the CDR3, the full variable domain is EAGVTQFPSHSVIEKGQTVTLRCDPISGHDNLYWYRRVMGKEIKFLLHFVKESKQDESGMPNNRFLAERTGGTYSTLKVQPAELEDSGVYFCASSQDAWRGAEQYFGPGTRLTVT.

The rearrangement joins TRBV6-6 to TRBJ2-7; 11 bases are shared with TRBD1. CDR1 is MNHNY and CDR2 is SVGAGI in the germline V gene (reference sequence). V gave up 7 bases and J gave up 6 bases; unmatched junction bases: 11. The CDR3 runs 15 residues. The CDR3 reads CASTNPGTGGGEQYF. As DNA, the CDR3 is TGTGCCAGCACCAACCCAGGGACAGGGGGTGGCGAGCAGTACTTC.

The chain recombines TRBV19 with TRBJ2-2; D unresolved. Trimming took off 3 bases at V and 7 bases at J, with 12 bases between the two ends. Germline values: CDR1 LNHDA, CDR2 SQIVND (reference sequence). The CDR3 length is 14 residues. The CDR3 is CASSIGQSLGELFF. The CDR3 bases are TGTGCCAGTAGTATCGGCCAGTCCCTCGGGGAGCTGTTTTTT.

This sequence joins TRBV5-8 and TRBJ2-2; D gene uncertain. The germline gives CDR1 SGHTS, CDR2 YDEGEE. The CDR3 is made up of 15 amino acids. V lost 2 bases and J lost 0, with 8 bases in between. The DNA for the CDR3 is TGTGCCAGCAGCTTTATAGGGTCGAACACCGGGGAGCTGTTTTTT. Protein product: CASSFIGSNTGELFF.

The chain combines TRBV28 with TRBJ2-1; D is uncertain. This CDR3 comprises 14 residues. Germline assignment: CDR1 MDHEN and CDR2 SYDVKM. The V end was cut by 4 bases, the J end by 3 bases, with 10 bases between. The CDR3 is CASSYETIYNEQFF. As DNA, the CDR3 is TGTGCCAGCAGTTATGAGACCATCTACAATGAGCAGTTCTTC.

This chain joins TRBV28 and TRBJ1-1; D call uncertain. The CDR3 runs to 12 residues. V gave up 6 bases and J gave up 11 bases, with 16 bases separating them. Looked up from germline, CDR1 is MDHEN and CDR2 is SYDVKM. This CDR3 reads CASRSPATWAFF. Written as DNA, the CDR3 is TGTGCCAGCAGATCTCCGGCAACTTGGGCTTTCTTT. The entire variable domain, with the rest obtained from reference TRBV28 and TRBJ1-1, is as follows: DVKVTQSSRYLVKRTGEKVFLECVQDMDHENMFWYRQDPGLGLRLIYFSYDVKMKEKGDIPEGYSVSREKKERFSLILESASTNQTSMYLCASRSPATWAFFGQGTRLTVV.

V is TRBV19 and J is TRBJ2-1; 9 bases are shared with TRBD2. V was pared by 4 bases and J by 8 bases, with 15 bases of the junction left unmatched. Germline CDR1 is LNHDA and CDR2 is SQIVND (reference sequence). This CDR3 has 17 amino acids. CDR3 DNA sequence: TGTGCCAGTAGTACCCCGCGTTCCTTAGCGGGAGTGGATGAGCAGTTCTTC. Encoded protein: CASSTPRSLAGVDEQFF.

The gene calls are TRBV14 and TRBJ2-1; D is undetermined. This CDR3 region has 13 residues. V gave up 3 bases and J gave up 8 bases, with 11 bases separating them. Germline V gene sequence: CDR1 SGHDN, CDR2 FVKESK. The CDR3 spells CASSHLGYHEQFF. The CDR3 region has the DNA TGTGCCAGCAGCCACTTGGGATACCATGAGCAGTTCTTC.

The V call is TRBV19, the J call TRBJ1-1, with D uncertain. The germline gives CDR1 LNHDA, CDR2 SQIVND (reference sequence). The CDR3 loop spans 16 amino acids. The V end lost 3 bases, the J end lost 0 bases, and 14 bases lay between the germline ends. The CDR3 sequence is CASSMGSTPLNTEAFF. CDR3 bases: TGTGCCAGTAGTATGGGATCTACCCCTTTGAACACTGAAGCTTTCTTT.

The CDR3 bases are TGCGCCAGCAGCCTGGACAGGTCCAATCAGCCCCAGCATTTT. It yields the protein CASSLDRSNQPQHF. The V and J genes are TRBV4-3 and TRBJ1-5; 7 bases line up with TRBD1. This CDR3 contains 14 residues. In germline, CDR1 is LGHNA, CDR2 YSLEER. V was pared by 4 bases and J by 3 bases, with 3 bases of the junction left unmatched.

This chain joins TRBV9 and TRBJ1-5, with D perhaps TRBD1 (6 bases). Trimming shortened V by 0 bases and J by 7 bases, and 11 bases separated the two germline ends. CDR3 length: 14 amino acids. Germline values: CDR1 SGDLS, CDR2 YYNGEE. Written as DNA, the CDR3 is TGTGCCAGCAGCGTAGAGGGGGATGGGCAGCCCCAGCATTTT. Its protein product is CASSVEGDGQPQHF.

The V gene is TRBV24-1, the J gene TRBJ1-2; D ambiguous. Germline V gene lookup returns CDR1 KGHDR and CDR2 SFDVKD. The germline V and J ends were trimmed by 5 bases and 6 bases, with 12 bases remaining between them. CDR3 length equals 13 residues. The DNA of the CDR3 is TGTGCCACCAGTGCCTCCAGTACCCATGGCTACACCTTC. The encoded protein is CATSASSTHGYTF.

The gene calls are TRBV21-1 and TRBJ1-5. TRBV21-1 has pseudogene status. The CDR3 consists of 14 residues. Here the CDR3 DNA reads TGTGCCAGCACCTTCCGGGTCTACAATCAGCCCCAGCATTTT. This codes for CASTFRVYNQPQHF.

The V call is TRBV6-2 or TRBV6-3, the J call TRBJ2-1; 13 bases map to TRBD2. V dropped 5 bases and J dropped 2; count of bases not matched to a gene: 6. Germline V gives CDR1 MNHEY, CDR2 SVGEGT. The CDR3 runs 17 residues. This chain's CDR3 is CASSPRLAGGTYNEQFF. DNA for the CDR3: TGTGCCAGCAGTCCCCGACTAGCGGGAGGCACCTACAATGAGCAGTTCTTC.

The rearrangement links TRBV29-1 to TRBJ2-7; D unresolved. Per germline, CDR1 SQVTM and CDR2 ANQGSEA. Trimming cost V 5 bases and J 5 bases, with 13 bases left between them. This CDR3 comprises 12 residues. CDR3 sequence: CSVRKGGHEQYF. The DNA of the CDR3 is TGCAGCGTTAGGAAGGGCGGACACGAGCAGTACTTC.

This chain links TRBV3-1 (or the pseudogene TRBV3-2) with TRBJ2-2; the D gene is possibly TRBD2 (5 bases). Looked up from germline, CDR1 is LGHDT and CDR2 is YNNKEL (reference sequence). The CDR3 loop spans 18 amino acids. V was pared by 3 bases and J by 4 bases, with 21 bases between. The CDR3 sequence is CASSHRGPSGGPTGELFF. DNA for the CDR3: TGTGCCAGCAGCCACCGCGGGCCGTCAGGCGGTCCCACCGGGGAGCTGTTTTTT.

The chain recombines TRBV7-9 with TRBJ1-1, with 7 bases fitting TRBD1. The germline CDR1 and CDR2 sequences are SEHNR and FQNEAQ (reference sequence). This CDR3 has 17 amino acids. After removal of 1 base from V and 2 bases from J, the junction contained 10 bases not matched to a gene. This chain's CDR3 is CASSLGGTDSFNTEAFF. The CDR3 region has the DNA TGTGCCAGCAGCTTAGGGGGGACAGACAGCTTTAACACTGAAGCTTTCTTT.

The rearrangement joins TRBV1 to TRBJ2-3; the table names TRBD2, a call not compared with the DNA. TRBV1 is a known pseudogene. The CDR3 runs to 16 residues. The CDR3 nucleotides are TGCACCAGCAGCCAATTGGTCGAGCCACGCACAGATACGCAGTATTTT. Protein product: CTSSQLVEPRTDTQYF.

This chain uses TRBV28 with TRBJ2-4; the D call may be TRBD1 or TRBD2 (5 bases each). This CDR3 is 14 amino acids long. Germline V CDR1 and CDR2: MDHEN, SYDVKM. With 6 bases removed from V and 9 bases from J, the gap between germline ends came to 18 bases. The CDR3 nucleotides read TGTGCCAGCAGACGAACCGGGGCCCAAGGCATTCAGTACTTC. Amino acid sequence: CASRRTGAQGIQYF.

The rearrangement joins TRBV5-1 to TRBJ2-1, with D perhaps TRBD1 or TRBD2 (6 bases each). V lost 4 bases and J 0 bases, leaving 20 bases between the germline ends. CDR3 length: 18 amino acids. Germline values: CDR1 SGHRS, CDR2 YFSETQ. CDR3 DNA: TGCGCCAGCAGCCCCAACCCAGGAGGGGGAAGCTCCTACAATGAGCAGTTCTTC. Translating it yields CASSPNPGGGSSYNEQFF.

The chain is built from TRBV10-1 and TRBJ2-5; D unresolved. CDR1 and CDR2 (germline): WNHNN, SYGVQD (reference sequence). V was clipped by 3 bases and J by 2 bases, with 13 bases between them. The CDR3 length is 15 residues. The CDR3 coding sequence is TGCGCCAGCAGTGATACCGTGGCAGGACAAGAGACCCAGTACTTC. Translation gives CASSDTVAGQETQYF.

The chain links TRBV6-2 or TRBV6-3 to TRBJ2-7; the D gene could be TRBD1 or TRBD2 (5 bases each). Trimming removed 1 base at V and 2 bases at J, with 12 bases between. Germline CDR1 MNHEY, CDR2 SVGEGT. The CDR3 totals 15 residues. In DNA, the CDR3 is TGTGCCAGCAGTTACTGGGACGACGCAGCCTACGAGCAGTACTTC. Translating gives CASSYWDDAAYEQYF.

For the CDR3, the DNA is TGTGCCAGCAGCCGTGGGGTGAACACTGAAGCTTTCTTT. This sequence encodes CASSRGVNTEAFF. The J gene is TRBJ1-1, the V gene TRBV7-3, with unresolved D. The CDR3 is 13 amino acids. Germline lookup yields CDR1 SGHTA and CDR2 FQGTGA. Trimming cost V 5 bases and J 0 bases, with 7 bases left between them.

The chain links TRBV6-7 to TRBJ1-3; D not certain. TRBV6-7 is sorted into the ORF group, with uncertain function. Trimming left V 6 bases short and J 5 bases short, with 17 bases between. CDR3 length equals 15 residues. CDR3: CASRTIREIRNTIYF. CDR3 bases: TGTGCCAGCAGGACGATACGGGAGATTAGAAACACCATATATTTT.

This rearrangement joins TRBV7-2 to TRBJ1-6, with 9 bases lining up with TRBD1. The CDR3 sequence is 15 residues long. The germline V gene encodes CDR1 SGHTA and CDR2 FQGNSA. V lost 4 bases, J lost 7 bases, and 5 bases stayed unmatched. CDR3 loop: CASSSLDRGNSPLHF. In nucleotides, the CDR3 is TGTGCCAGCAGCTCGCTGGACAGGGGAAATTCACCCCTCCACTTT.

The J gene is TRBJ2-2, the V gene TRBV5-1; 11 bases are shared with TRBD2. V lost 0 bases, J lost 0 bases, and 1 base stayed unmatched. This CDR3 comprises 17 residues. Germline-derived CDR1 and CDR2 are SGHRS and YFSETQ. The CDR3 loop is CASSLGLAGPNTGELFF. The CDR3 DNA is TGCGCCAGCAGCTTGGGACTAGCGGGGCCGAACACCGGGGAGCTGTTTTTT.

J is TRBJ1-1 and V is TRBV29-1, with D possibly being TRBD1 (5 bases). With 3 bases removed from V and 0 bases from J, the gap between germline ends came to 23 bases. This CDR3 has 18 amino acids. Germline CDR1 is SQVTM and CDR2 is ANQGSEA. DNA of the CDR3: TGCAGCGTTGAGTCGGTGGTCGACAGAATTACCTTGAACACTGAAGCTTTCTTT. Translation gives CSVESVVDRITLNTEAFF.

The V and J genes are TRBV28 and TRBJ2-1; TRBD2 matches at 9 bases. V was clipped by 11 bases and J by 1 base; unmatched bases: 9. This CDR3 spans 15 amino acids. Germline CDR1 MDHEN, CDR2 SYDVKM. The CDR3 region has the DNA TGTGCCGCGGCGGGGGGGCCTACGTCCTACAATGAGCAGTTCTTC. It is translated as CAAAGGPTSYNEQFF.